This TCR beta chain was identified in a study of T-cell reconstitution after alpha-beta-depleted transplantation in children. From germline, CDR1 is SGHVS and CDR2 FNYEAQ. The CDR3 runs 19 residues. With 2 bases clipped from V and 6 bases from J, the junction kept 21 bases outside the gene matches. TCRbeta library preparation incorporated unique molecular identifiers. TCRdb reprocessed the PCR reads via MiXCR and lists one record per CDR3 protein. Found here are around 130,000 distinct CDR3 sequences, roughly 10% of them singletons; the top ten hold less than 25%. This clonotype was observed a handful of times.

The J gene is TRBJ2-7, the V gene TRBV7-6, with 8 bases identical to TRBD1. The clonotype originates from a girl in the first two years of life who had a stem cell transplant for combined immunodeficiency, so the T cells may come from the graft donor. Sequencing used PBMCs, mostly from graft donor cells, obtained 180 days after TCRalphabeta/CD19-depleted stem cell transplant. The CDR3 protein is CASSLSAATRTGKRGEQYF. CDR3 in DNA: TGTGCCAGCAGCTTAAGCGCGGCGACCCGGACAGGGAAAAGAGGCGAGCAGTACTTC.